This TCR beta chain was retrieved from a study of blood T cell repertoires in COVID-19. Study information: Some COVID-19 samples were acute and others convalescent; all came from the United States, Italy and Spain. From T cells, B-cell-depleted T cells, or PBMCs came the material, which was cDNA or gDNA.

All enrollees were roughly 18 to 90 years old and from about two dozen US areas. This CDR3 comprises 15 residues. V lost 5 bases to trimming and J lost 4 bases, with 18 bases between them. CDR1 SGHNT and CDR2 YYREEE come from the germline V gene (reference sequence). Authors' analysis steps: It was from reference gene primer amplification that nucleated cell counts were estimated. Assay: immunoSEQ multiplex PCR; the TCRdb copy retains only in-frame clones and omits some. Clone size and V and J calls were adopted from that table, with D and trimming inferred from the DNA. The table has hundreds of thousands of clones, roughly nine tenths seen once.

The gene calls are TRBV5-4 and TRBJ1-2, with a tentative D call TRBD1 (5 bases). This clonotype was sampled from a man in his 60s who had recovered from COVID-19. The sample was PBMCs or T cells enriched from blood (not recorded which). The CDR3 region is CASREVSGRGYGYTF. Written as DNA, the CDR3 is TGTGCCAGCAGGGAGGTCTCAGGGAGGGGCTATGGCTACACCTTC.